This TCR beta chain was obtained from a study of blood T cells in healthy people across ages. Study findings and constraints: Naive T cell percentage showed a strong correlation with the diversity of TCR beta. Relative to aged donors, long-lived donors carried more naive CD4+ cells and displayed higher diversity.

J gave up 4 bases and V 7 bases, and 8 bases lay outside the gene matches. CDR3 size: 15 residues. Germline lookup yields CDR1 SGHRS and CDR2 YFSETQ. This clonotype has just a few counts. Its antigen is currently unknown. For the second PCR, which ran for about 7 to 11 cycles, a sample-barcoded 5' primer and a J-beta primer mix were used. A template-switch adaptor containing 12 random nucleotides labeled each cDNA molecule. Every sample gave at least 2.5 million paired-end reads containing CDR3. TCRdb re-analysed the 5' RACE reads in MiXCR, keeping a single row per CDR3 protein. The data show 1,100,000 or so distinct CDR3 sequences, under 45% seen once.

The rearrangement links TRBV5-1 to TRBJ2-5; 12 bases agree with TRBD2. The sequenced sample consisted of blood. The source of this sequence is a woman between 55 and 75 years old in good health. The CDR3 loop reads CASAKTSGSIETQYF. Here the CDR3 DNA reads TGCGCCAGCGCCAAGACTAGCGGGAGTATAGAGACCCAGTACTTC.